A selection of T cell receptor beta chains follows, all from one sample in a study of cytomegalovirus exposure and HLA in healthy donors. Assay used: immunoSEQ multiplex PCR; TCRdb lists only in-frame clones, some missing. The top ten clones hold roughly 1.6% of a sample with 150,000 to 200,000 clones, 82% of them seen once. The material sequenced was PBMCs. These TCRs come from a girl between 5 and 17 years old in good health and CMV-seropositive. Each CDR3 is given with its conserved first and last residue. The D gene is left open where the match is weak. Clone size, where shown, is once, few, many, or a class for clones that have expanded.

j_call d_call clone_size v_call cdr3_nt cdr3_aa
TRBJ2-1 - - TRBV30 TGTGCCTGGAGTCCTTACCGGGATGTCTACAATGAGCAGTTCTTC CAWSPYRDVYNEQFF
TRBJ1-4 TRBD1 - TRBV30 TGTGCCTGGAGTGGGACAGGGTCTTGGGATGAAAAACTGTTTTTT CAWSGTGSWDEKLFF
TRBJ1-3 - few TRBV6-5 TGTGCCAGCAGTACTCTGGACTACTCTGGAAACACCATATATTTT CASSTLDYSGNTIYF
TRBJ2-7 TRBD1 - TRBV5-6 TGTGCCAGCAGCACCCCCGGGACAGGGATACACGAGCAGTACTTC CASSTPGTGIHEQYF
TRBJ2-5 - - TRBV27 TGTGCCAGCAGTTTAACGAGGAGATACCAAGAGACCCAGTACTTC CASSLTRRYQETQYF
TRBJ2-3 TRBD2 few TRBV30 TGTGCCTGGAGTGTTTTAGCGGGAGGGCCCAGAGATACGCAGTATTTT CAWSVLAGGPRDTQYF
TRBJ2-1 TRBD2 few TRBV25-1 TGTGCCAGCAGTGTCGGGGGGGGTGACTCCTACAATGAGCAGTTCTTC CASSVGGGDSYNEQFF
TRBJ2-5 - once TRBV2 TGTGCCAGCAGTGGGCCTACAGGCCGGGAGACCCAGTACTTC CASSGPTGRETQYF
TRBJ1-5 - - TRBV29-1 TGCAGCGCTCTACAGGGCCGGGGTCAGCCCCAGCATTTT CSALQGRGQPQHF
TRBJ2-7 - - TRBV27 TGTGCCAGCAGTTTATCTTGGTTGGGCGACGAGCAGTACTTC CASSLSWLGDEQYF
TRBJ2-7 - - TRBV10-3 TGTGCCATCAGTGAGAGCGGCAGCTCCTACGAGCAGTACTTC CAISESGSSYEQYF
TRBJ1-1 - - TRBV7-6 TGTGCCAGCAGCGCACTCTTAGGGGGGGGCCGCGCCCTTAACACTGAAGCTTTCTTT CASSALLGGGRALNTEAFF
TRBJ2-7 - - TRBV30 TGTGCCTGGCAGGGACTCACCGCCTACGAGCAGTACTTC CAWQGLTAYEQYF